This TCR beta chain was observed in a study of shared clonotypes between healthy human individuals. Regarding the study as a whole: On the whole, naive subsets had larger estimated richness than memory subsets had.

Concerning this clone: What it recognizes is unknown.

In the naive CD8 group, cells lacked CD45RO and were positively selected for CCR7, so terminally differentiated effector memory CD45RA+ cells were left out. The assay used deep level. Assay used: immunoSEQ multiplex PCR; TCRdb lists only in-frame clones, some missing. The repertoire has under 850,000 clones, over 90% of them found once; the top ten carry nearly 25%. The V gene lost 1 base and the J gene lost 11 bases, with 18 bases spanning the gap. The germline CDR1 and CDR2 sequences are SNHLY and FYNNEI. This CDR3 has 14 residues. The sequence came from a man younger than 40 in good health. Sequenced material: naive CD8+ T cells sorted from blood. J is TRBJ2-7 and V is TRBV2, with D perhaps TRBD1 (7 bases). The CDR3 loop is CASSEDLTGRLKYF. The CDR3, as DNA: TGTGCCAGCAGTGAAGATTTGACAGGGAGGCTGAAGTACTTC.